A single sample gave rise to the 32 T cell receptor beta chains below, sequenced in a study of blood T cell repertoires in COVID-19. The method was immunoSEQ multiplex PCR; TCRdb's version includes in-frame clones alone and lacks a portion of them. The profile shows about 400,000 clones, 88% of them singletons. What was sequenced was PBMCs or T cells enriched from blood (not recorded which). All receptors derive from a woman aged 40 to 50 with acute COVID-19.

DNA of the CDR3: TGTGCCAGCGGTGGACTAGCGGGGGCAACGAACACCGGGGAGCTGTTTTTT. It translates to CASGGLAGATNTGELFF. V gene TRBV11-2 combines with J gene TRBJ2-2; 13 bases line up with TRBD2. Germline CDR1 SGHAT, CDR2 FQNNGV. V lost 8 bases, J lost 0 bases, and 6 bases stayed unmatched. The CDR3 spans 17 residues.

The chain recombines TRBV9 with TRBJ2-3; no firm D call. Deletions cut 0 bases from V and 5 bases from J, with 13 bases between. Germline V gene lookup returns CDR1 SGDLS and CDR2 YYNGEE. The CDR3 spans 15 residues. DNA of the CDR3: TGTGCCAGCAGCGTAGCTGGCATTTCCCAAGATACGCAGTATTTT. This gives the protein CASSVAGISQDTQYF.

The chain couples TRBV5-6 to TRBJ1-5, with D possibly being TRBD1 (6 bases). Germline lookup yields CDR1 SGHDT and CDR2 YYEEEE. V lost 0 bases and J lost 6, with 13 bases in between. The CDR3 covers 15 residues. The DNA for the CDR3 is TGTGCCAGCAGCTTGGGGCAGGGGCGGCTTCAGCCCCAGCATTTT. Residues: CASSLGQGRLQPQHF.

This clone was counted only a few times. V usage is TRBV24-1 and J usage is TRBJ2-3, with TRBD1 matching over 9 bases. The CDR3 extends over 15 amino acids. Germline V gives CDR1 KGHDR, CDR2 SFDVKD. V shed 5 bases and J 6 bases; nucleotides not matched to a gene: 8. In DNA form, the CDR3 reads TGTGCCACCAGTGGTGTAACAGGGGGCGTGGATACGCAGTATTTT. Its translation is CATSGVTGGVDTQYF.

The chain recombines TRBV11-2 with TRBJ1-1, with D tentatively TRBD1 (5 bases). From germline, CDR1 is SGHAT and CDR2 FQNNGV. This CDR3 is built from 15 residues. Trimming stripped 5 bases from V and 5 bases from J, with 18 bases between. CDR3 nucleotides: TGTGCCAGCAGCGGGGGTTTGCGGGGGAGGACTGAAGCTTTCTTT. Amino acids: CASSGGLRGRTEAFF.

The chain employs TRBV11-2 and TRBJ1-3, with D unclear. The CDR3 is made up of 15 amino acids. V was cut by 5 bases and J by 0 bases, with 11 bases left in between. Germline V CDR1 and CDR2: SGHAT, FQNNGV. CDR3 amino acids: CASSRTVDSGNTIYF. In nucleotides, the CDR3 is TGTGCCAGCAGCCGCACGGTTGACTCTGGAAACACCATATATTTT.

The rearrangement uses TRBV3-1 (or the pseudogene TRBV3-2) and TRBJ2-7, with 7 bases fitting TRBD1. Germline CDR1 is LGHDT and CDR2 is YNNKEL (reference sequence). V was clipped by 4 bases and J by 2 bases; unmatched bases: 5. There are 14 residues in the CDR3. The CDR3 region has the DNA TGTGCCAGCAGCCCCCCCCAGGGGGCCTACGAGCAGTACTTC. It specifies CASSPPQGAYEQYF.

The chain couples TRBV11-2 to TRBJ2-7; D may be TRBD1 (6 bases). The CDR3 has 17 amino acids. Trimming took off 2 bases at V and 6 bases at J, with 23 bases between the two ends. Germline assignment: CDR1 SGHAT and CDR2 FQNNGV. The CDR3 spells CASSLTVGHLAGGEQYF. In DNA form, the CDR3 reads TGTGCCAGCAGCTTAACTGTGGGACATCTAGCCGGTGGCGAGCAGTACTTC.

This rearrangement joins TRBV2 to TRBJ1-5; unclear D gene. The CDR3 is 15 residues long. In germline, CDR1 is SNHLY, CDR2 FYNNEI. V was cut by 6 bases and J by 1 base, with 13 bases left in between. Here the CDR3 DNA reads TGTGCCAGCAGGCAGTCTGGAGTCAGCAATCAGCCCCAGCATTTT. Protein: CASRQSGVSNQPQHF.

The V and J genes are TRBV4-2 and TRBJ2-2; D gene ambiguous. The CDR3 covers 16 residues. V lost 2 bases and J lost 0, with 10 bases in between. Germline CDR1 and CDR2: LGHNA and YNFKEQ. For the CDR3, the DNA is TGTGCCAGCAGCCAATTAGTTGCGGCGAACACCGGGGAGCTGTTTTTT. It encodes CASSQLVAANTGELFF.

The genes are TRBV19 and TRBJ1-2; weak D call: TRBD1 (5 bases). Looked up from germline, CDR1 is LNHDA and CDR2 is SQIVND (reference sequence). Trimming left V 3 bases short and J 3 bases short, with 20 bases between. This CDR3 has 17 residues. CDR3 DNA: TGTGCCAGTAGTATTGTTGGCGGTCGGGCGGGGGACTATGGCTACACCTTC. This gives the protein CASSIVGGRAGDYGYTF.

This clone was observed a single time. Other DNA sequences in this specimen translate into the identical CDR3. The chain uses TRBV2 and TRBJ2-7; D may be TRBD2 (5 bases). Trimming took off 6 bases at V and 4 bases at J, with 7 bases between the two ends. CDR1 is SNHLY, CDR2 FYNNEI, per germline. This CDR3 is 11 amino acids long. DNA for the CDR3: TGTGCCAGCAGCCCGGGATACGAGCAGTACTTC. Protein: CASSPGYEQYF.

The chain uses TRBV7-8 and TRBJ2-5; D not certain. V was trimmed by 5 bases and J by 3 bases, leaving 4 bases between them. The CDR3 has 11 amino acids. Germline assignment: CDR1 SGHVS and CDR2 FQNEAQ. The CDR3, as DNA: TGTGCCAGCAGCCTCAAAGAGACCCAGTACTTC. Translating gives CASSLKETQYF.

This clone was seen only once. The chain links TRBV2 to TRBJ2-7, with 7 bases identical to TRBD1. Losses at the gene ends were 7 bases for V and 0 bases for J; bases not matched to a gene: 6. CDR1 is SNHLY and CDR2 is FYNNEI in the germline V gene. The CDR3 covers 14 residues. In nucleotides, the CDR3 is TGTGCCAGCAATTCGGACAGGAACTCCTACGAGCAGTACTTC. Amino acid sequence: CASNSDRNSYEQYF.

This chain uses TRBV6-5 with TRBJ1-1, with 7 bases matching TRBD1. Germline lookup yields CDR1 MNHEY and CDR2 SVGAGI. The CDR3 spans 14 residues. V shed 8 bases, J shed 3 bases, and the junction held 9 bases outside the gene matches. CDR3 nucleotide sequence: TGTGCCAGCGGACAAGGGGGCGCAGACACTGAAGCTTTCTTT. This gives the protein CASGQGGADTEAFF.

The rearrangement joins TRBV6-5 to TRBJ1-6; D unclear. V lost 8 bases and J 10 bases, leaving 15 bases between the germline ends. The CDR3 sequence is 13 residues long. The germline CDR1 and CDR2 sequences are MNHEY and SVGAGI. The CDR3 DNA follows: TGTGCCAGCCTCACACGGGAAGGGTCACCCCTCCACTTT. Translation: CASLTREGSPLHF.

This chain's CDR3 is CASSPGTGHFSTDTQYF. CDR3 bases: TGTGCCAGCAGCCCGGGGACAGGACACTTTAGCACAGATACGCAGTATTTT. The chain is built from TRBV3-1 (or the pseudogene TRBV3-2) and TRBJ2-3; TRBD1 agrees at 8 bases. The CDR3 spans 17 residues. CDR1 is LGHDT and CDR2 is YNNKEL in the germline V gene (reference sequence). The V segment lost 4 bases and the J segment 0 bases; nucleotides outside the gene matches: 9.

This clone has a handful of counts. V usage is TRBV2 and J usage is TRBJ2-1; 7 bases line up with TRBD2. Per the germline V gene, CDR1 is SNHLY and CDR2 is FYNNEI. The CDR3 spans 16 residues. V trimming: 2 bases; J trimming: 0 bases; junction bases outside the gene matches: 4. The CDR3 region has the DNA TGTGCCAGCAGTGAACGGGGGGATAGCTCCTACAATGAGCAGTTCTTC. Encoded protein: CASSERGDSSYNEQFF.

V gene TRBV9 combines with J gene TRBJ1-5; 8 bases map to TRBD1. The ends lost 2 bases at V and 4 bases at J; junction bases unmatched: 5. The CDR3 is 15 amino acids. CDR1 and CDR2 from the germline V gene are SGDLS and YYNGEE. The CDR3 DNA sequence: TGTGCCAGCAGCGTGTCCGGACAGGGTAATCAGCCCCAGCATTTT. Translated, it gives CASSVSGQGNQPQHF.

The chain recombines TRBV12-3 or TRBV12-4 with TRBJ2-7; D may be TRBD1 (5 bases). The CDR3 runs to 13 residues. V dropped 5 bases and J dropped 5 bases, with 13 bases sitting between them. The CDR3, as DNA: TGTGCCAGCAGTCCATCCAGGGTGAACGAGCAGTACTTC. Amino acids: CASSPSRVNEQYF.

This rearrangement joins TRBV3-1 (or the pseudogene TRBV3-2) to TRBJ2-7; 8 bases fit TRBD2. Germline CDR1 reads LGHDT; CDR2 reads YNNKEL (reference sequence). The CDR3 contains 13 residues. Trimming cost V 1 base and J 7 bases; bases outside gene matches: 3. The CDR3 region is CASSQGAGGEQYF. Here the CDR3 DNA reads TGTGCCAGCAGCCAAGGGGCGGGGGGTGAGCAGTACTTC.

This chain uses TRBV4-1 with TRBJ1-2; D not resolved. CDR1 is MGHRA and CDR2 is YSYEKL in the germline V gene. Trimming took 3 bases from V and 7 from J, leaving 18 bases between them. The CDR3 has 15 amino acids. The CDR3 spells CASSHIPAVLRGYTF. The DNA of the CDR3 is TGCGCCAGCAGCCATATTCCCGCGGTACTCCGTGGCTACACCTTC.

J is TRBJ1-3 and V is TRBV15; 8 nucleotides agree with TRBD1. From germline, CDR1 is LNHNV and CDR2 YYDKDF (reference sequence). The CDR3 is made up of 18 amino acids. The J segment lost 0 bases and the V segment lost 0 bases, leaving 7 bases of the junction unmatched. CDR3 nucleotide sequence: TGTGCCACCAGCAGAGATCCTAGCAGGGGGCTCTCTGGAAACACCATATATTTT. Translation gives CATSRDPSRGLSGNTIYF. Complete variable domain (other parts from reference TRBV15 and TRBJ1-3): DAMVIQNPRYQVTQFGKPVTLSCSQTLNHNVMYWYQQKSSQAPKLLFHYYDKDFNNEADTPDNFQSRRPNTSFCFLDIRSPGLGDTAMYLCATSRDPSRGLSGNTIYFGEGSWLTVV.

The J gene is TRBJ1-2, the V gene TRBV7-9, with D possibly TRBD1 on 5 matching bases. CDR1 SEHNR and CDR2 FQNEAQ come from the germline V gene (reference sequence). CDR3 length: 14 amino acids. V lost 5 bases and J lost 4, with 14 bases in between. The CDR3 region has the DNA TGTGCCAGCAGCCCTAAGACAGTCTCCTATGGCTACACCTTC. Encoded protein: CASSPKTVSYGYTF. The entire variable domain, with the rest obtained from reference TRBV7-9 and TRBJ1-2, is as follows: DTGVSQNPRHKITKRGQNVTFRCDPISEHNRLYWYRQTLGQGPEFLTYFQNEAQLEKSRLLSDRFSAERPKGSFSTLEIQRTEQGDSAMYLCASSPKTVSYGYTFGSGTRLTVV.

The chain couples TRBV2 to TRBJ1-6, with D uncertain. Between the trimmed V and J ends, which lost 8 bases and 7 bases, there was a span of 12 bases. The CDR3 runs 13 residues. Germline V gene data show CDR1 as SNHLY and CDR2 as FYNNEI. CDR3 region: CASAQRVNSPLHF. The CDR3 bases are TGTGCCAGCGCCCAACGGGTAAATTCACCCCTCCACTTT.

The CDR3 DNA sequence: TGTGCCAGCAGGGGTCAGGGGCAGGGCTATGGCTACACCTTC. Amino acids: CASRGQGQGYGYTF. The chain links TRBV2 to TRBJ1-2, with a possible D match to TRBD1 (6 bases). In germline, CDR1 is SNHLY, CDR2 FYNNEI. The CDR3 loop spans 14 amino acids. V was shortened by 6 bases and J by 4 bases, with 15 bases between the two germline ends.

The rearrangement links TRBV4-2 to TRBJ1-5, with 7 bases matching TRBD1. This CDR3 is built from 16 residues. Trimming cost V 0 bases and J 5 bases; bases outside gene matches: 7. Germline CDR1 and CDR2: LGHNA and YNFKEQ. The CDR3 DNA sequence: TGTGCCAGCAGCCAAGACATGACAGGGTTGTATCAGCCCCAGCATTTT. Residues: CASSQDMTGLYQPQHF.

The chain combines TRBV9 with TRBJ1-5; TRBD1 is a possible D gene (5 bases). The V gene lost 2 bases and the J gene lost 3 bases, with 12 bases spanning the gap. The CDR3 sequence is 15 residues long. CDR1 is SGDLS and CDR2 is YYNGEE in the germline V gene. The CDR3 nucleotides are TGTGCCAGCAGCGTGGATGGGGCCTCCAATCAGCCCCAGCATTTT. Translation gives CASSVDGASNQPQHF.

This chain connects TRBV6-5 to TRBJ1-4; D is possibly TRBD1 (6 bases). V dropped 7 bases and J dropped 8 bases, with 14 bases sitting between them. The germline CDR1 and CDR2 sequences are MNHEY and SVGAGI. The CDR3 is made up of 13 amino acids. In DNA, the CDR3 is TGTGCCAGCACGCGGGGGCAGGACGAAAAACTGTTTTTT. This codes for CASTRGQDEKLFF.

The chain recombines TRBV4-1 with TRBJ1-6, with D perhaps TRBD1 (5 bases). Germline CDR1 is MGHRA and CDR2 is YSYEKL. The length of the CDR3 is 18 residues. V was pared by 0 bases and J by 2 bases, with 14 bases between. CDR3 in amino acids: CASSQEGGIRAYNSPLHF. The CDR3 nucleotides read TGCGCCAGCAGCCAAGAGGGGGGGATAAGGGCCTATAATTCACCCCTCCACTTT.

The chain is built from TRBV2 and TRBJ1-4; D unclear. The CDR3 is 13 residues long. V lost 7 bases and J lost 5, with 11 bases in between. Per germline, CDR1 SNHLY and CDR2 FYNNEI. In nucleotides, the CDR3 is TGTGCCAGCACTAACAGCAGGAATGAAAAACTGTTTTTT. It is translated as CASTNSRNEKLFF.

CDR3 DNA sequence: TGTGCCAGTAGTATAGAAGGCAGGGGGGTCGGTGGCTACACCTTC. Encoded protein: CASSIEGRGVGGYTF. The chain combines TRBV19 with TRBJ1-2; 7 bases align to TRBD1. The trim removed 0 bases at V and 7 bases at J, leaving 8 bases unmatched. This CDR3 contains 15 residues. CDR1 and CDR2 (germline): LNHDA, SQIVND (reference sequence).